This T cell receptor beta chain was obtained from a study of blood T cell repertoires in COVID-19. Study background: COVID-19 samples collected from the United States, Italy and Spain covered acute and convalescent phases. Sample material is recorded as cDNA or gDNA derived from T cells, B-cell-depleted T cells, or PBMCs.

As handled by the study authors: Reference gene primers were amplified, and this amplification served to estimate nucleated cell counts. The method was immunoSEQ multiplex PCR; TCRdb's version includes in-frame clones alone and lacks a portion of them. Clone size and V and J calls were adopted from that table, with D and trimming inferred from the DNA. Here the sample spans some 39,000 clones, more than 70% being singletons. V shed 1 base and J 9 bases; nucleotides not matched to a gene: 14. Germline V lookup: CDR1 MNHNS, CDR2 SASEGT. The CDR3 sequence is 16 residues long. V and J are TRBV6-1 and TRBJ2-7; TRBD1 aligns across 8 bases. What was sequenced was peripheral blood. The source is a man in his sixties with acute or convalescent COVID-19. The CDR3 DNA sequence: TGTGCCAGCAGTGAAGGAACCGGGACAACAGGGGGGTCGCAGTACTTC. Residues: CASSEGTGTTGGSQYF.